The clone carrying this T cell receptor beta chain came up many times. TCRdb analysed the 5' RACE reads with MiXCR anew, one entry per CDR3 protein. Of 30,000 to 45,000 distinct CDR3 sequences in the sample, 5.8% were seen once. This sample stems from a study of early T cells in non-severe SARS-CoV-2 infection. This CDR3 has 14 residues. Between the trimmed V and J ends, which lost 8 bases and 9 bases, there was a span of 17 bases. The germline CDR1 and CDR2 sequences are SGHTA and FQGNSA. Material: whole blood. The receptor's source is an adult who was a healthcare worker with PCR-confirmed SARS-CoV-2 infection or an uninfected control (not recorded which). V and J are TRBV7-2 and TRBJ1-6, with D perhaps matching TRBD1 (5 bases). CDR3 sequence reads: CASGALITSSPLHF. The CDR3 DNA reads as TGTGCCAGCGGGGCCCTTATCACCAGTTCACCCCTCCACTTT.